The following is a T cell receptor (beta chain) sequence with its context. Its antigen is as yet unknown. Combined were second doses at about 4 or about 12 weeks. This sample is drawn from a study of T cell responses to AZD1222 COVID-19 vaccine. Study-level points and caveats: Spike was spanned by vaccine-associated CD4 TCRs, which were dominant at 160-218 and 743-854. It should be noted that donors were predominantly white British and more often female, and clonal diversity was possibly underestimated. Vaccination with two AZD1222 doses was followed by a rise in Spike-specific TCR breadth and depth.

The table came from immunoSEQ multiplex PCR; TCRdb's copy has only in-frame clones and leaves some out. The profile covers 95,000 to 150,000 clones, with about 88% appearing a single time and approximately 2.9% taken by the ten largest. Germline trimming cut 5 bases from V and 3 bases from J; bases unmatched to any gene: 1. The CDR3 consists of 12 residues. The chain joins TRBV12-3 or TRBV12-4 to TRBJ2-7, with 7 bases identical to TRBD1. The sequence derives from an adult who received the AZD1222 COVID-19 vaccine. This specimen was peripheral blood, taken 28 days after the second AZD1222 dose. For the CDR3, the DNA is TGTGCCAGCAGTCCAGGGGGCTACGAGCAGTACTTC. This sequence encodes CASSPGGYEQYF.